This record concerns one T cell receptor (beta chain) sequence. These data belong to a study of cytomegalovirus exposure and HLA in healthy donors. The CDR3 is 16 residues long. Germline CDR1 is GTSNPN and CDR2 is SVGIG (reference sequence). J lost 6 bases, V lost 0 bases, and 10 bases had no gene match. PCR used 60 Vbeta primers and 13 Jbeta primers. TCRdb's copy holds only in-frame clones and misses some; the assay was immunoSEQ multiplex PCR. The sample lists about 160,000 clones, roughly 80% occurring once. The sequence was obtained from a girl aged 10 to 17 in good health and CMV-seropositive. This chain links TRBV30 with TRBJ2-2; the match to TRBD2 covers 7 bases. Sequencing input: PBMCs. The DNA for the CDR3 is TGTGCCTGGAGTGTATGGGGCGGGAGTACGTCCGGGGAGCTGTTTTTT. Translation gives CAWSVWGGSTSGELFF.